This paragraph reports one TCR beta chain. Antigen specificity is unknown. The CDR3 totals 16 residues. V gave up 2 bases and J gave up 1 base; unmatched junction bases: 9. The germline V gene encodes CDR1 SQVTM and CDR2 ANQGSEA. This specimen comes from a study of cytomegalovirus exposure and HLA in healthy donors. Findings of the study overall: Cytomegalovirus status, reportedly, was diagnosed with high specificity and sensitivity by the classifier. V- and J-gene trimming in TCR beta was tied to a missense DCLRE1C variant by an analysis performed later. In an earlier analysis, productive rearrangement rates for most beta V segments clustered near 90% or 30%.

These donors, healthy bone marrow donors, were studied. PCR used 60 Vbeta primers and 13 Jbeta primers. The repertoire was sequenced with immunoSEQ multiplex PCR; TCRdb's copy has only in-frame clones and lacks some. The data hold about 110,000 clones, with more than 70% observed a single time. This clonotype originated in a man younger than 40 in good health and CMV-seronegative. V is TRBV29-1 and J is TRBJ2-7; 9 bases are shared with TRBD1. Material: PBMCs. CDR3 sequence reads: CSVEKTGGTGSYEQYF. The CDR3 nucleotides read TGCAGCGTTGAAAAGACAGGGGGTACAGGTTCCTACGAGCAGTACTTC.